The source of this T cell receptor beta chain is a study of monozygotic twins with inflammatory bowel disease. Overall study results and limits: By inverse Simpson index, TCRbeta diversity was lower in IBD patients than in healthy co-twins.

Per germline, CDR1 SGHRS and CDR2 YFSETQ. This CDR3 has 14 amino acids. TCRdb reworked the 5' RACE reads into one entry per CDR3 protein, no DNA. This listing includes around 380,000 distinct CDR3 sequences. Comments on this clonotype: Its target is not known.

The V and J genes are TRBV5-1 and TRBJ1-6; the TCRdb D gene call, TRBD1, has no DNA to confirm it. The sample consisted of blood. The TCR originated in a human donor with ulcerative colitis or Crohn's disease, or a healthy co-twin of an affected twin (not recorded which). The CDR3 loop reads CASSNSGFDSPLHF.